This TCR beta chain was recovered during a study of OX40 agonist ivuxolimab in advanced cancers. Overall study: The patients' treatment was ivuxolimab, an agonistic anti-OX40 (CD134) antibody.

The protocol was immunoSEQ multiplex PCR, while the TCRdb copy is restricted to in-frame clones and leaves out a portion. Altogether 28,000 or so clones are present, 85% to 95% being singletons, with the ten largest covering about 25%. Overall study results and limits: Certain nonresponding patients likewise had low normalized T-cell clonal expansion.

Worth noting for this clone: What it recognizes is unknown.

The CDR3 extends over 19 amino acids. Germline CDR1 and CDR2: LNHDA and SQIVND (reference sequence). Unmatched junction bases numbered 14, after V lost 6 bases and J lost 3 bases. V and J are TRBV19 and TRBJ2-3; the match to TRBD2 covers 14 bases. The sequence came from an adult with an advanced solid tumor such as melanoma, head and neck, liver or kidney cancer. Sequenced material: CD4+ or CD8+ T cells sorted from blood, taken in a trial of the OX40 agonist ivuxolimab. The CDR3 DNA reads TGTGCCAGTAGCAAAAGGTTACGACTAGCGGGAGGGCTGACAGATACGCAGTATTTT. Protein sequence: CASSKRLRLAGGLTDTQYF.